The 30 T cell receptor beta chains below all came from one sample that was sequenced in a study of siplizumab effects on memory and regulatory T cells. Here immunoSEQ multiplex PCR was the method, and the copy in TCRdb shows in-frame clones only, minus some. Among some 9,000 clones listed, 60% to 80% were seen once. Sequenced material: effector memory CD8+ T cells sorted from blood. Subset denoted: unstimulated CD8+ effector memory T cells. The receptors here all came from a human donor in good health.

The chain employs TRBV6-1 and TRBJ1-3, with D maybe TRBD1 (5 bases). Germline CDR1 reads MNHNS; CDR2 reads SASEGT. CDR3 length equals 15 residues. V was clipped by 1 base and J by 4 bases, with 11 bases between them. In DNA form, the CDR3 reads TGTGCCAGCAGTGAAGTAGCCTGGGGCGGAAACACCATATATTTT. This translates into CASSEVAWGGNTIYF.

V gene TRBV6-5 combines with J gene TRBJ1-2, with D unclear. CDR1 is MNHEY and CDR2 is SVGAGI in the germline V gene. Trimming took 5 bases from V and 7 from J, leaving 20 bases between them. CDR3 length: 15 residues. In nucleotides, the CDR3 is TGTGCCAGCAGTACTACAGCCGAGCGGGTTCGTGGCTACACCTTC. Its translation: CASSTTAERVRGYTF.

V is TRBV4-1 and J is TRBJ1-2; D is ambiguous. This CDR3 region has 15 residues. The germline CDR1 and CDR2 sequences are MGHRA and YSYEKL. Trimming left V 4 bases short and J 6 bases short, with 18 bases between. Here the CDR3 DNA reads TGCGCCAGCAGCCCAATTTGGGGTTTTTCGCATGGCTACACCTTC. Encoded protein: CASSPIWGFSHGYTF.

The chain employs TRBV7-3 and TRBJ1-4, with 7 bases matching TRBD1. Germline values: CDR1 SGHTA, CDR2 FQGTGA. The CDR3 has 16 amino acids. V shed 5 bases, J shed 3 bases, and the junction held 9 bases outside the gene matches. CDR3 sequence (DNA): TGTGCCAGCAGCACAGGTTACAGGGGTGCTAATGAAAAACTGTTTTTT. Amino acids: CASSTGYRGANEKLFF.

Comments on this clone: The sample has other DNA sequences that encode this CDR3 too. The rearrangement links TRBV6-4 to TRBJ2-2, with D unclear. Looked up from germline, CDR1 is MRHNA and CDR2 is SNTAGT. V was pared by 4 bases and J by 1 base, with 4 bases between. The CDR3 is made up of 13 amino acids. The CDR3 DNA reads TGTGCCAGCAGTGCGGGGAACACCGGGGAGCTGTTTTTT. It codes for CASSAGNTGELFF.

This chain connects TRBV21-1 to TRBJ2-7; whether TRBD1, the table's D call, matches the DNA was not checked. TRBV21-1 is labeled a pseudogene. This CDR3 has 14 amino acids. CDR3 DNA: TGTGCCAGCAGTCCCGGACAGGTCTACTACGAGCAGTACTTC. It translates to CASSPGQVYYEQYF.

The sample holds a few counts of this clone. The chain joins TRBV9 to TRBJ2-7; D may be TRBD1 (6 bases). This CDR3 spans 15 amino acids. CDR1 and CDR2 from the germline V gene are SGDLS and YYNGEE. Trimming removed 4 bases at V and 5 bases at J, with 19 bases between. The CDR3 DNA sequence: TGTGCCAGCAGCCCTCGACAGGAGTCCTATGACGAGCAGTACTTC. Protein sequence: CASSPRQESYDEQYF.

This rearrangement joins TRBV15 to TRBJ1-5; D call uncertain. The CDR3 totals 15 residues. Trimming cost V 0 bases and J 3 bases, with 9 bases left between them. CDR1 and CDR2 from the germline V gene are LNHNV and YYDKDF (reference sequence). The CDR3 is CATSRDRGINQPQHF. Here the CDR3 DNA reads TGTGCCACCAGCAGAGATCGAGGGATCAATCAGCCCCAGCATTTT.

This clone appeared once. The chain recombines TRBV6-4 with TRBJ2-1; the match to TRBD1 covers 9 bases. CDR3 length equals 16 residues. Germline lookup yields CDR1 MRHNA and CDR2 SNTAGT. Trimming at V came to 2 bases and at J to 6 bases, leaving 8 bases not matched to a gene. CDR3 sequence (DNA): TGTGCCAGCAGTGACCAGGAACAGGGGGCCGTCAATGAGCAGTTCTTC. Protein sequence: CASSDQEQGAVNEQFF.

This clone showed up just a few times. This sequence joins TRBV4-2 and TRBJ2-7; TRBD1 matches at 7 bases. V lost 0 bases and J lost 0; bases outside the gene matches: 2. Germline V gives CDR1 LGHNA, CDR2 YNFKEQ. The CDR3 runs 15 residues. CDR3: CASSQEGGSSYEQYF. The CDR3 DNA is TGTGCCAGCAGCCAAGAAGGGGGCAGCTCCTACGAGCAGTACTTC.

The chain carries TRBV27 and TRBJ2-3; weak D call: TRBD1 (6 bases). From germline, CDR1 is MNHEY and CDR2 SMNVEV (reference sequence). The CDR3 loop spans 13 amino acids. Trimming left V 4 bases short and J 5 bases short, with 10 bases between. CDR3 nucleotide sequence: TGTGCCAGCAGTTACTCAGGGGAAGATACGCAGTATTTT. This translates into CASSYSGEDTQYF.

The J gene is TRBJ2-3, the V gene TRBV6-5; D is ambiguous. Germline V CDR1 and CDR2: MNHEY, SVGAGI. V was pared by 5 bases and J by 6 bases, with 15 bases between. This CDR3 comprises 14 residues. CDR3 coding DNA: TGTGCCAGCAGTCTATACCCCTCAAGGGATACGCAGTATTTT. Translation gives CASSLYPSRDTQYF.

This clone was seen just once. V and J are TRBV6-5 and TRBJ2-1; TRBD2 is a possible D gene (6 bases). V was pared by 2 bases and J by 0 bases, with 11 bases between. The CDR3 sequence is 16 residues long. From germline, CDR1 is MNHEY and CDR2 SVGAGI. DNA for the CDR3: TGTGCCAGCAGTTACGCCGGGACTGGCTCCTACAATGAGCAGTTCTTC. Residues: CASSYAGTGSYNEQFF.

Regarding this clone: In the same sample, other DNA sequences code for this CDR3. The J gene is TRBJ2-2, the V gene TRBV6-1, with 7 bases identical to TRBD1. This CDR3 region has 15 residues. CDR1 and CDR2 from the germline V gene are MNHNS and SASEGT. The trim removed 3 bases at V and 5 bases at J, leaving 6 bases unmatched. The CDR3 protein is CASSELAGGTGELFF. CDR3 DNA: TGTGCCAGCAGTGAGCTGGCAGGGGGTACCGGGGAGCTGTTTTTT.

The CDR3 DNA reads TGTGCCAGCAGCGTTTCCCGGGACAGGGGGCATAACACTGAAGCTTTCTTT. Its protein product is CASSVSRDRGHNTEAFF. The rearrangement links TRBV9 to TRBJ1-1; TRBD1 matches 12 bases. Per germline, CDR1 SGDLS and CDR2 YYNGEE. V gave up 2 bases and J gave up 2 bases; unmatched junction bases: 7. The CDR3 loop spans 17 amino acids.

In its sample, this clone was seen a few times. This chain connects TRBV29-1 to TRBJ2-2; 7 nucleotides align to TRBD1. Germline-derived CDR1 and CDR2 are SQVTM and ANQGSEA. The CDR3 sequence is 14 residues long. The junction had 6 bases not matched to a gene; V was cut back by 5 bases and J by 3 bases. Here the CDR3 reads CSVWRQGDTGELFF. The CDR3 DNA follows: TGCAGCGTTTGGCGGCAGGGGGACACCGGGGAGCTGTTTTTT.

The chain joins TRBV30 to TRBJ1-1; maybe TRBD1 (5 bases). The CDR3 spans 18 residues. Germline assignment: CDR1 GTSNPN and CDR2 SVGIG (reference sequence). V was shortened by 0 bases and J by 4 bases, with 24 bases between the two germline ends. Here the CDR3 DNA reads TGTGCCTGGAGTGTAGAAGGGGCCTCAACGGGAGGGTTCACTGAAGCTTTCTTT. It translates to CAWSVEGASTGGFTEAFF.

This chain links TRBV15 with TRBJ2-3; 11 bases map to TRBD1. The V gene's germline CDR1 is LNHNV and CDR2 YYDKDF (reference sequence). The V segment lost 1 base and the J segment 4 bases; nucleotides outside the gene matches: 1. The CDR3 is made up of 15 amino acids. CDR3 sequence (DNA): TGTGCCACCAGCAGAGGGACAGGGGGCTCAGATACGCAGTATTTT. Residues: CATSRGTGGSDTQYF.

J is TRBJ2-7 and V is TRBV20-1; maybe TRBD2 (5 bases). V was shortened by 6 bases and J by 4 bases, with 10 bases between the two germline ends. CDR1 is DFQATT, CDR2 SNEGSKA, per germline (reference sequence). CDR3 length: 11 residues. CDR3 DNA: TGCAGTGCAATCTCGGGATACGAGCAGTACTTC. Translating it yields CSAISGYEQYF.

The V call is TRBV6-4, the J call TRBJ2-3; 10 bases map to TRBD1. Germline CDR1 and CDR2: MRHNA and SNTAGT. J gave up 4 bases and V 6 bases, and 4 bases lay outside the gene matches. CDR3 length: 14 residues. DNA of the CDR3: TGTGCCAGCAGAGAGGGGACAGGGGCAGATACGCAGTATTTT. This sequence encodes CASREGTGADTQYF.

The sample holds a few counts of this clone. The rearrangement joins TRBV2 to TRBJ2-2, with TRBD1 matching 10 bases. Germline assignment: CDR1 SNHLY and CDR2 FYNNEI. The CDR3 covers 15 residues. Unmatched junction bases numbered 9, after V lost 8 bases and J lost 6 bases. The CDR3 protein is CASLLGTGVPGELFF. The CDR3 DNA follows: TGTGCCAGCTTGCTCGGGACAGGGGTCCCCGGGGAGCTGTTTTTT.

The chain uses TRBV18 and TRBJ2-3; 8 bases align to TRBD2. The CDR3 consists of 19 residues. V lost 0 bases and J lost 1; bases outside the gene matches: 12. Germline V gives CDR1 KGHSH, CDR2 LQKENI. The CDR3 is CASSPPMAGGTTGTDTQYF. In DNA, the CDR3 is TGTGCCAGCTCACCACCGATGGCGGGGGGAACAACTGGCACAGATACGCAGTATTTT.

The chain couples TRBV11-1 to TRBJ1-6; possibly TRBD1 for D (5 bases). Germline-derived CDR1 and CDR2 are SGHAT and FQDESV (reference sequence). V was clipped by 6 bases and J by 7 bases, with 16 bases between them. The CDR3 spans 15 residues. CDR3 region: CASRTEPIGNSPLHF. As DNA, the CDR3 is TGTGCCAGCAGGACAGAACCCATAGGAAATTCACCCCTCCACTTT.

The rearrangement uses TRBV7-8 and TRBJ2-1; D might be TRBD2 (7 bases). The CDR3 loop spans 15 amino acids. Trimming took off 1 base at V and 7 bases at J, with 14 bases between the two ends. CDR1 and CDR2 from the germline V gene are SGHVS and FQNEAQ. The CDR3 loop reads CASSLEGGAQNEQFF. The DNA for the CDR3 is TGTGCCAGCAGCTTAGAGGGGGGGGCCCAGAATGAGCAGTTCTTC.

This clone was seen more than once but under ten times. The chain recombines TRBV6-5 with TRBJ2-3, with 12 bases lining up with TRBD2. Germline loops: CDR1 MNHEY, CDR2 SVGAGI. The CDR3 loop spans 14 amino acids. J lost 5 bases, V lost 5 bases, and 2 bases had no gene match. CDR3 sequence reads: CASSELAGGDTQYF. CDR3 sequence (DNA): TGTGCCAGCAGTGAACTAGCGGGGGGAGATACGCAGTATTTT.

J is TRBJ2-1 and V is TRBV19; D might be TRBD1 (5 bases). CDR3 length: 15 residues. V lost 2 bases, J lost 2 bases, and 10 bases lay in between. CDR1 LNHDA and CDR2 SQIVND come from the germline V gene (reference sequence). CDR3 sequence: CASSISAGTYNEQFF. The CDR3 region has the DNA TGTGCCAGTAGTATATCAGCAGGGACCTACAATGAGCAGTTCTTC.

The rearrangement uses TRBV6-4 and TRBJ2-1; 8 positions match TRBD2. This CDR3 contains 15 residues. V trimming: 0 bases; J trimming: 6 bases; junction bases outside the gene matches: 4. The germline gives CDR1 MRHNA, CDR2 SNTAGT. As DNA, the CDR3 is TGTGCCAGCAGTGACTCTCCCGGGACTAGCAATGAGCAGTTCTTC. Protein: CASSDSPGTSNEQFF.

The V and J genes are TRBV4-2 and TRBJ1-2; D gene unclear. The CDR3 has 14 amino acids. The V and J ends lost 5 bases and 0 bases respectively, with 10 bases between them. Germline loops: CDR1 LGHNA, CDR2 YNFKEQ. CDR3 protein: CASSEGPSNYGYTF. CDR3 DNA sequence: TGTGCCAGCAGCGAGGGCCCCTCTAACTATGGCTACACCTTC.

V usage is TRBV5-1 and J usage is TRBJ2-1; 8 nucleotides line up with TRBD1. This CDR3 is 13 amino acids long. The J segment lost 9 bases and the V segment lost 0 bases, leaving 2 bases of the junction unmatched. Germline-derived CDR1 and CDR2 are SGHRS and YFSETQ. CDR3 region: CASSLDDRGEQFF. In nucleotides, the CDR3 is TGCGCCAGCAGCTTGGATGACAGGGGTGAGCAGTTCTTC. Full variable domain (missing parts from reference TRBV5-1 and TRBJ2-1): KAGVTQTPRYLIKTRGQQVTLSCSPISGHRSVSWYQQTPGQGLQFLFEYFSETQRNKGNFPGRFSGRQFSNSRSEMNVSTLELGDSALYLCASSLDDRGEQFFGPGTRLTVL.

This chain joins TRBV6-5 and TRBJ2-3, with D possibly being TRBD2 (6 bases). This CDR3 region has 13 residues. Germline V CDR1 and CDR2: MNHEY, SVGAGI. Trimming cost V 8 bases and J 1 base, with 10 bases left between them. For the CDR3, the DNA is TGTGCCAGCGAGTGGGGGGGCACAGATACGCAGTATTTT. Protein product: CASEWGGTDTQYF.